This T cell receptor beta chain was profiled in a study of CD8 T cells in Susac syndrome. Random hexamers were used to reverse transcribe about 0.45 to 1 ug of RNA. Using its own MiXCR run on the immunoSEQ multiplex PCR reads, TCRdb lists one record per CDR3 protein. The top ten clones hold around 0.1% of a sample with about 240,000 distinct CDR3 sequences, 95% to 97% of them seen once. This CDR3 region has 15 residues. Germline V gene data show CDR1 as SGHRS and CDR2 as YFSETQ. V lost 1 base and J 5 bases, leaving 13 bases between the germline ends. The source of this sequence is a human donor with Susac syndrome. The chain uses TRBV5-1 and TRBJ2-1, with a tentative D call TRBD1 (6 bases). Sequenced material: CD4+ T cells from PBMCs. In DNA, the CDR3 is TGCGCCAGCAGCTTGACAGGGACGCAGAACAATGAGCAGTTCTTC. This gives the protein CASSLTGTQNNEQFF.